These T cell receptor beta chains were read from a single sample in a study of sequential checkpoint blockade in melanoma. Clones were sequenced by immunoSEQ multiplex PCR, and TCRdb holds only the in-frame ones, with some missing. The sample lists roughly 12,000 clones, just over 60% occurring once. The material was CD8+ T cells sorted from blood (inferred from file names), obtained from a patient given nivolumab and ipilimumab in sequence. The receptors were sampled from a human donor with melanoma. Both conserved end residues are part of each CDR3. The D gene is left open where the match is weak. Rows give clone size only sometimes, using once, few, many, or a class for an expanded clone.

abundance | d_gene | j_gene | v_gene | CDR3aa | CDR3nt
medium-sized | TRBD1 | TRBJ2-7 | TRBV19 | CASSSTSQGANEQYF | TGTGCCAGTAGTAGCACCTCGCAGGGGGCCAACGAGCAGTACTTC
NA | NA | TRBJ2-5 | TRBV29-1 | CSVLWDTGKETQYF | TGCAGCGTTTTGTGGGACACAGGAAAAGAGACCCAGTACTTC
NA | TRBD1 | TRBJ2-7 | TRBV5-1 | CASSLGTGKSYEQYF | TGCGCCAGCAGCTTGGGGACAGGGAAGTCCTACGAGCAGTACTTC
NA | NA | TRBJ2-3 | TRBV27 | CASSPSNGPDTQYF | TGTGCCAGCAGCCCCAGCAATGGGCCGGATACGCAGTATTTT
NA | NA | TRBJ2-1 | TRBV4-3 | CASSPQVRYEQFF | TGCGCCAGCAGCCCCCAGGTTCGGTATGAGCAGTTCTTC
once | TRBD2 | TRBJ2-1 | TRBV19 | CASSAGGYEQFF | TGTGCCAGTAGTGCGGGGGGGTATGAGCAGTTCTTC
NA | NA | TRBJ1-2 | TRBV6-5 | CASNRGVGYTF | TGTGCCAGCAATCGGGGAGTAGGCTACACCTTC
NA | TRBD1 | TRBJ2-6 | TRBV7-9 | CASSLGTGAGLAGANVLTF | TGTGCCAGCAGCTTAGGGACAGGGGCCGGTTTAGCTGGGGCCAACGTCCTGACTTTC
NA | NA | TRBJ2-1 | TRBV5-1 | CASSLRERNNEQFF | TGCGCCAGCAGCTTGCGGGAGAGAAACAATGAGCAGTTCTTC
NA | TRBD2 | TRBJ2-3 | TRBV7-3 | CASSLNPGLVPDTQYF | TGTGCCAGCAGCTTAAATCCTGGACTAGTCCCAGATACGCAGTATTTT
NA | TRBD2 | TRBJ2-7 | TRBV28 | CASSPRGEGPYEQYF | TGTGCCAGCAGCCCTCGAGGGGAGGGCCCCTACGAGCAGTACTTC
NA | TRBD2 | TRBJ2-5 | TRBV15 | CTTSSSVLAGAQETQYF | TGTACCACCAGCAGTTCCGTACTAGCGGGAGCTCAAGAGACCCAGTACTTC
NA | TRBD1 | TRBJ1-2 | TRBV7-9 | CASSLEGDRGRLYGYTF | TGTGCCAGCAGCTTAGAAGGCGACAGGGGGCGCCTCTATGGCTACACCTTC
NA | NA | TRBJ1-2 | TRBV28 | CASSLDRNYGYTF | TGTGCCAGCAGTCTGGACAGAAACTATGGCTACACCTTC
few | TRBD2 | TRBJ2-7 | TRBV5-5 | CASSPLKAGDEQYF | TGCGCCAGCAGCCCACTCAAAGCGGGGGACGAGCAGTACTTC
NA | TRBD1 | TRBJ1-2 | TRBV4-3 | CASSQDLGTGVNYGYTF | TGCGCCAGCAGCCAAGATTTAGGGACAGGGGTTAACTATGGCTACACCTTC
NA | NA | TRBJ1-1 | TRBV6-5 | CASSQGIRTEAFF | TGTGCCAGCAGTCAGGGGATACGGACTGAAGCTTTCTTT
few | TRBD1 | TRBJ1-6 | TRBV19 | CASRTGNSPLHF | TGTGCCAGTAGGACAGGGAATTCACCCCTCCACTTT
NA | NA | TRBJ1-2 | TRBV6-5 | CASSALSFNYGYTF | TGTGCCAGCAGTGCACTGTCTTTTAACTATGGCTACACCTTC
NA | TRBD1 | TRBJ2-7 | TRBV27 | CASSLAGQGADEQYF | TGTGCCAGCAGTTTAGCAGGGCAGGGGGCTGACGAGCAGTACTTC
NA | TRBD2 | TRBJ2-7 | TRBV5-5 | CASSLVAGGTYEQYF | TGTGCCAGCAGCTTGGTGGCGGGAGGGACCTACGAGCAGTACTTC
few | TRBD2 | TRBJ2-7 | TRBV6-6 | CASLGGYEQYF | TGTGCCAGCCTCGGGGGGTACGAGCAGTACTTC
NA | TRBD1 | TRBJ2-7 | TRBV29-1 | CSVEYRDRVYEQYF | TGCAGCGTTGAGTACCGGGACAGGGTTTACGAGCAGTACTTC
NA | TRBD1 | TRBJ1-2 | TRBV5-4 | CASREQGEGYGYTF | TGTGCCAGCAGGGAACAGGGGGAAGGGTATGGCTACACCTTC
NA | TRBD2 | TRBJ2-7 | TRBV7-9 | CASSFYEQQGLLYEQYF | TGTGCCAGCAGCTTTTACGAACAGCAGGGACTACTATACGAGCAGTACTTC
few | NA | TRBJ1-1 | TRBV30 | CAWSEGRTEAFF | TGTGCCTGGAGCGAGGGTAGGACTGAAGCTTTCTTT
few | NA | TRBJ1-6 | TRBV5-1 | CASSLESGFNSPLHF | TGTGCCAGCAGCTTGGAGTCAGGATTTAATTCACCCCTCCACTTT
NA | NA | TRBJ2-5 | TRBV6-5 | CASSPRGGETQYF | TGTGCCAGCAGTCCACGGGGTGGGGAGACCCAGTACTTC
once | TRBD1 | TRBJ1-1 | TRBV5-8 | CASVVDRGGTEAFF | TGTGCCAGCGTCGTGGACAGGGGAGGCACTGAAGCTTTCTTT
NA | TRBD1 | TRBJ1-5 | TRBV11-3 | CASSYGTGGNQPQHF | TGTGCCAGCAGCTACGGGACAGGGGGCAATCAGCCCCAGCATTTT